This T cell receptor beta chain is drawn from a study of T cells expressing NK-cell markers. The study, taken as a whole, reports: Top CD8+ clonotypes included the dominant CD3+CD56+NKG2C+ clonotypes in roughly 6 donors. HCMV specificity of expanded NKG2C+ T cell clones remained unclear.

From the 5' RACE reads, TCRdb lists one entry per CDR3 protein and no DNA. This listing includes 300,000 to 500,000 distinct CDR3 sequences. With respect to this clonotype: Its antigen is not known.

The specimen sequenced was blood T cells: a sorted CD56 or NKG2C T cell subset, CD4+ or CD8+ T cells, or bulk PBMC T cells (not recorded which). The source is a woman in her fifties or sixties in good health.

CDR3 residues: CASSLEVGQSGTEAFF. This chain links TRBV13 with TRBJ1-1; the D call from TCRdb, TRBD1, cannot be confirmed without DNA. CDR1 and CDR2 (germline): PRHDT, FYEKMQ (reference sequence). The CDR3 has 16 residues.